These 32 T cell receptor beta chains were sequenced from one sample in a study of OX40 agonist ivuxolimab in advanced cancers. The method was immunoSEQ multiplex PCR; TCRdb's version includes in-frame clones alone and lacks a portion of them. The table records about 86,000 clones, 70% to 90% of them present only once. Material: CD4+ or CD8+ T cells sorted from blood, obtained in a trial of the OX40 agonist ivuxolimab. The source is an adult with an advanced solid tumor such as melanoma, head and neck, liver or kidney cancer.

The chain combines TRBV4-1 with TRBJ1-2; TRBD1 agrees at 7 bases. The length of the CDR3 is 15 residues. The J segment lost 4 bases and the V segment lost 5 bases, leaving 10 bases of the junction unmatched. CDR1 MGHRA and CDR2 YSYEKL come from the germline V gene. The CDR3 here is CASSSTTGLSYGYTF. CDR3 sequence (DNA): TGCGCCAGCAGCTCAACGACAGGGTTAAGCTATGGCTACACCTTC.

This chain connects TRBV6-1 to TRBJ2-5, with TRBD2 identical over 13 bases. Germline V gene sequence: CDR1 MNHNS, CDR2 SASEGT. Trimming at V came to 4 bases and at J to 7 bases, leaving 12 bases not matched to a gene. The CDR3 contains 17 residues. The CDR3 loop is CASSVELAGGPSGTQYF. CDR3 nucleotide sequence: TGTGCCAGCAGTGTGGAACTAGCGGGAGGGCCGAGTGGGACCCAGTACTTC.

This clone is judged medium-sized. V is TRBV6-1 and J is TRBJ1-1; D may be TRBD1 (5 bases). The CDR3 is made up of 13 amino acids. Looked up from germline, CDR1 is MNHNS and CDR2 is SASEGT. Deletions cut 11 bases from V and 5 bases from J, with 18 bases between. CDR3 loop: CASRVGSATEAFF. The CDR3 DNA reads TGTGCCTCCAGGGTGGGATCGGCTACTGAAGCTTTCTTT.

This clone was picked up one time. V is TRBV6-5 and J is TRBJ1-2; D not certain. Germline lookup yields CDR1 MNHEY and CDR2 SVGAGI. Trimming removed 7 bases from V and 1 base from J, with 13 bases in between. This CDR3 is 14 amino acids long. The CDR3: CASTRAAGNYGYTF. The CDR3 nucleotides read TGTGCCAGCACCCGGGCAGCTGGTAACTATGGCTACACCTTC.

The chain combines TRBV28 with TRBJ1-1; D unclear. The CDR3 consists of 9 residues. Germline V gene lookup returns CDR1 MDHEN and CDR2 SYDVKM. The germline V and J ends were trimmed by 10 bases and 10 bases, with 10 bases remaining between them. CDR3 loop: CATRGRAFF. CDR3 DNA sequence: TGTGCCACCCGAGGACGAGCTTTCTTT. Looking up the rest from reference TRBV28 and TRBJ1-1 gives the full variable domain: DVKVTQSSRYLVKRTGEKVFLECVQDMDHENMFWYRQDPGLGLRLIYFSYDVKMKEKGDIPEGYSVSREKKERFSLILESASTNQTSMYLCATRGRAFFGQGTRLTVV.

The genes are TRBV6-1 and TRBJ1-1; D is unclear. Germline loops: CDR1 MNHNS, CDR2 SASEGT. With 6 bases removed from V and 7 bases from J, the gap between germline ends came to 9 bases. The CDR3 length is 11 residues. The CDR3 spells CASRRWDEAFF. CDR3 bases: TGTGCCAGCAGGCGATGGGATGAAGCTTTCTTT.

CDR3 sequence reads: CASSARPGLSTDTQYF. DNA for the CDR3: TGTGCCAGCAGTGCCCGACCGGGACTAAGCACAGATACGCAGTATTTT. This chain links TRBV2 with TRBJ2-3, with 7 bases lining up with TRBD2. Germline assignment: CDR1 SNHLY and CDR2 FYNNEI. The CDR3 extends over 16 amino acids. Germline trimming cut 4 bases from V and 0 bases from J; bases unmatched to any gene: 7.

The V and J genes are TRBV18 and TRBJ1-5; tentative D call: TRBD1 (5 bases). V lost 3 bases and J 2 bases, leaving 8 bases between the germline ends. The CDR3 is 14 amino acids. The germline V gene has CDR1 KGHSH and CDR2 LQKENI. The CDR3 bases are TGTGCCAGCTCACCCGGACATGGCAATCAGCCCCAGCATTTT. It is translated as CASSPGHGNQPQHF.

The V gene is TRBV9, the J gene TRBJ1-3; D unclear. V was trimmed by 4 bases and J by 4 bases, leaving 12 bases between them. The CDR3 loop spans 14 amino acids. Germline CDR1 SGDLS, CDR2 YYNGEE. DNA for the CDR3: TGTGCCAGCAGCCCCCAAACGGCGGGAAACACCATATATTTT. Its protein is CASSPQTAGNTIYF.

This chain uses TRBV6-4 with TRBJ2-3, with 8 positions matching TRBD2. Germline CDR1 and CDR2: MRHNA and SNTAGT. V shed 3 bases and J 1 base; nucleotides not matched to a gene: 0. The CDR3 covers 14 residues. The CDR3 is CASSERGGTDTQYF. For the CDR3, the DNA is TGTGCCAGCAGTGAGCGGGGGGGCACAGATACGCAGTATTTT.

This chain links TRBV9 with TRBJ2-5; 12 positions match TRBD2. The junction had 4 bases not matched to a gene; V was cut back by 4 bases and J by 0 bases. The CDR3 has 16 amino acids. Germline CDR1 is SGDLS and CDR2 is YYNGEE. The CDR3 DNA sequence: TGTGCCAGCAGCCCCGGGACTAGCGGGTACCAAGAGACCCAGTACTTC. Translated: CASSPGTSGYQETQYF.

The chain uses TRBV7-2 and TRBJ2-7, with 7 bases matching TRBD1. CDR1 SGHTA and CDR2 FQGNSA come from the germline V gene. With 1 base clipped from V and 6 bases from J, the junction kept 0 bases outside the gene matches. This CDR3 has 12 amino acids. Here the CDR3 reads CASSLDRGEQYF. CDR3 in DNA: TGTGCCAGCAGCTTAGACAGGGGCGAGCAGTACTTC.

This rearrangement joins TRBV2 to TRBJ2-5; the match to TRBD1 covers 9 bases. J was trimmed by 5 bases and V by 6 bases; bases with no gene match: 7. This CDR3 has 14 amino acids. CDR1 is SNHLY, CDR2 FYNNEI, per germline. Here the CDR3 reads CASRLSTGGETQYF. CDR3 coding DNA: TGTGCCAGCAGACTTTCGACAGGGGGGGAGACCCAGTACTTC.

The chain uses TRBV2 and TRBJ1-4; the match to TRBD1 covers 8 bases. Germline CDR1 SNHLY, CDR2 FYNNEI. V shed 8 bases, J shed 6 bases, and the junction held 8 bases outside the gene matches. This CDR3 spans 14 amino acids. The DNA of the CDR3 is TGTGCCAGCGGTACAGGGGGAAATGATGAAAAACTGTTTTTT. Protein: CASGTGGNDEKLFF.

The chain uses TRBV25-1 and TRBJ1-6, with D hard to call. This CDR3 has 14 residues. From germline, CDR1 is MGHDK and CDR2 SYGVNS. V was pared by 3 bases and J by 7 bases, with 10 bases between. The CDR3 sequence: CASSDPRKNSPLHF. As DNA, the CDR3 is TGTGCCAGCAGTGATCCTCGGAAGAATTCACCCCTCCACTTT.

The V gene is TRBV30, the J gene TRBJ1-2; TRBD1 matches 10 bases. The J segment lost 3 bases and the V segment lost 2 bases, leaving 3 bases of the junction unmatched. Germline lookup yields CDR1 GTSNPN and CDR2 SVGIG (reference sequence). The CDR3 is 14 residues long. The CDR3 nucleotides are TGTGCCTGGAGTAGAGGGACAGGGGACTATGGCTACACCTTC. Encoded protein: CAWSRGTGDYGYTF.

This chain joins TRBV18 and TRBJ2-3, with 9 bases fitting TRBD1. Germline V gene sequence: CDR1 KGHSH, CDR2 LQKENI. Trimming removed 2 bases from V and 0 bases from J; junction bases left unmatched: 3. The CDR3 contains 16 residues. The CDR3 DNA reads as TGTGCCAGCTCACCAACAGGGGGCTTTAGCACAGATACGCAGTATTTT. Translating it yields CASSPTGGFSTDTQYF.

This clone occurred once. The rearrangement uses TRBV21-1 and TRBJ2-2; the table names TRBD2, a call not compared with the DNA. TRBV21-1 is designated a pseudogene. The CDR3 totals 21 residues. CDR3 region: CASSKVGTSGRSLANTGELFF. The CDR3 DNA follows: TGTGCCAGCAGCAAAGTCGGGACTAGCGGGAGGTCCCTTGCGAACACCGGGGAGCTGTTTTTT.

This rearrangement joins TRBV6-1 to TRBJ2-1; the match to TRBD2 covers 7 bases. CDR1 and CDR2 (germline): MNHNS, SASEGT. There are 14 residues in the CDR3. The V gene end was trimmed by 7 bases and the J gene end by 14 bases; junction bases not matched to a gene: 17. The CDR3 sequence is CASTRDVGGPYKFF. CDR3 nucleotide sequence: TGTGCCAGCACCCGTGACGTGGGAGGGCCTTATAAGTTCTTC.

The rearrangement joins TRBV4-3 to TRBJ2-3; D unclear. V lost 1 base to trimming and J lost 1 base, with 12 bases between them. Germline-derived CDR1 and CDR2 are LGHNA and YSLEER. This CDR3 region has 16 residues. CDR3 coding DNA: TGCGCCAGCAGCCAAGGAACCCGGCAGGGCACAGATACGCAGTATTTT. It encodes CASSQGTRQGTDTQYF.

The count of this clone is one. The chain links TRBV29-1 to TRBJ2-7; perhaps TRBD2 as D (6 bases). V shed 3 bases and J shed 5 bases, with 20 bases lying between them. The CDR3 consists of 15 residues. CDR1 is SQVTM, CDR2 ANQGSEA, per germline. The CDR3 nucleotides are TGCAGCGTTGATCCCGTAGGCACAGGAGGGAACGAGCAGTACTTC. This codes for CSVDPVGTGGNEQYF.

The chain is built from TRBV28 and TRBJ1-4; 9 bases align to TRBD1. Losses at the gene ends were 4 bases for V and 3 bases for J; bases not matched to a gene: 3. Germline-derived CDR1 and CDR2 are MDHEN and SYDVKM. The CDR3 is 15 residues long. CDR3 bases: TGTGCCAGCAGTTCACGGACAGGGGCTAATGAAAAACTGTTTTTT. Translating it yields CASSSRTGANEKLFF.

The chain joins TRBV5-1 to TRBJ2-1; D is perhaps TRBD1 (7 bases). Trimming took off 0 bases at V and 6 bases at J, with 10 bases between the two ends. CDR1 is SGHRS and CDR2 is YFSETQ in the germline V gene. The CDR3 is 14 amino acids. CDR3 loop: CASSLGQGGNEQFF. CDR3 in DNA: TGCGCCAGCAGCTTGGGACAGGGAGGCAATGAGCAGTTCTTC.

The rearrangement joins TRBV19 to TRBJ2-7; 7 nucleotides line up with TRBD1. The length of the CDR3 is 15 residues. Germline V gene data show CDR1 as LNHDA and CDR2 as SQIVND (reference sequence). The J segment lost 0 bases and the V segment lost 3 bases, leaving 5 bases of the junction unmatched. In nucleotides, the CDR3 is TGTGCCAGTAGTATTGGGGCAGGGGGCTCCTACGAGCAGTACTTC. This translates into CASSIGAGGSYEQYF.

The V and J genes are TRBV7-6 and TRBJ2-2; D possibly uses TRBD1 or TRBD2 (5 bases each). V was trimmed by 5 bases and J by 7 bases, leaving 14 bases between them. Germline-derived CDR1 and CDR2 are SGHVS and FNYEAQ. The CDR3 is 14 amino acids. In DNA, the CDR3 is TGTGCCAGCAGCCCTGGGGGTTTTATCGGGGAGCTGTTTTTT. Amino acid sequence: CASSPGGFIGELFF.

The chain carries TRBV25-1 and TRBJ2-1, with D possibly TRBD1 on 5 matching bases. This CDR3 region has 13 residues. The germline gives CDR1 MGHDK, CDR2 SYGVNS. V was shortened by 10 bases and J by 8 bases, with 18 bases between the two germline ends. Written as DNA, the CDR3 is TGTGCCACCGCTAGTGGGGCAAGGGATGAGCAGTTCTTC. It yields the protein CATASGARDEQFF. Full variable domain (missing parts from reference TRBV25-1 and TRBJ2-1): EADIYQTPRYLVIGTGKKITLECSQTMGHDKMYWYQQDPGMELHLIHYSYGVNSTEKGDLSSESTVSRIRTEHFPLTLESARPSHTSQYLCATASGARDEQFFGPGTRLTVL.

The gene calls are TRBV10-3 and TRBJ2-7, with a possible D match to TRBD1 (5 bases). V lost 10 bases and J lost 3, with 19 bases in between. Germline values: CDR1 ENHRY, CDR2 SYGVKD. The CDR3 consists of 14 residues. DNA of the CDR3: TGTGCCACCGCATTTAAAGGCAGGGACTACGAGCAGTACTTC. The encoded protein is CATAFKGRDYEQYF.

In this sample, this clone turned up a few times. The V gene is TRBV6-6, the J gene TRBJ1-1; TRBD1 matches at 8 bases. V was clipped by 6 bases and J by 1 base; unmatched bases: 7. The germline V gene encodes CDR1 MNHNY and CDR2 SVGAGI (reference sequence). The CDR3 has 15 amino acids. The CDR3 DNA reads TGTGCCAGCAGCCCAGGACAGGGCGGGAACACTGAAGCTTTCTTT. Residues: CASSPGQGGNTEAFF.

Remarks on this clone: Since the CDR3 does not end with the conserved phenylalanine or tryptophan, this likely comes from a read error. The V gene is TRBV5-6, the J gene TRBJ1-2; D unclear. This CDR3 region has 13 residues. The germline gives CDR1 SGHDT, CDR2 YYEEEE. Trimming shortened V by 3 bases and J by 3 bases, and 9 bases separated the two germline ends. The chain's CDR3 is CASSSDIYYGYTL. CDR3 DNA: TGTGCCAGCAGCTCTGACATTTACTATGGCTACACCCTC.

This sequence joins TRBV19 and TRBJ1-5; D is unresolved. Trimming pared 3 bases from V and 0 bases from J, leaving 6 bases between. In germline, CDR1 is LNHDA, CDR2 SQIVND (reference sequence). CDR3 length: 14 amino acids. The CDR3 sequence is CASSIFSSNQPQHF. The DNA of the CDR3 is TGTGCCAGTAGTATTTTTTCTAGCAATCAGCCCCAGCATTTT.

The rearrangement uses TRBV15 and TRBJ1-2; perhaps TRBD1 as D (5 bases). The germline V and J ends were trimmed by 5 bases and 3 bases, with 10 bases remaining between them. The germline V gene encodes CDR1 LNHNV and CDR2 YYDKDF (reference sequence). The CDR3 runs to 13 residues. The CDR3 here is CATSGGYDYGYTF. The CDR3 bases are TGTGCCACCAGCGGGGGGTACGACTATGGCTACACCTTC.

The chain recombines TRBV30 with TRBJ1-3; a weak D match, TRBD1 (5 bases). There are 14 residues in the CDR3. Trimming removed 3 bases from V and 4 bases from J, with 13 bases in between. Germline CDR1 is GTSNPN and CDR2 is SVGIG (reference sequence). CDR3 amino acids: CAWRGVGAGNTIYF. In DNA, the CDR3 is TGTGCCTGGAGAGGAGTAGGGGCAGGAAACACCATATATTTT.